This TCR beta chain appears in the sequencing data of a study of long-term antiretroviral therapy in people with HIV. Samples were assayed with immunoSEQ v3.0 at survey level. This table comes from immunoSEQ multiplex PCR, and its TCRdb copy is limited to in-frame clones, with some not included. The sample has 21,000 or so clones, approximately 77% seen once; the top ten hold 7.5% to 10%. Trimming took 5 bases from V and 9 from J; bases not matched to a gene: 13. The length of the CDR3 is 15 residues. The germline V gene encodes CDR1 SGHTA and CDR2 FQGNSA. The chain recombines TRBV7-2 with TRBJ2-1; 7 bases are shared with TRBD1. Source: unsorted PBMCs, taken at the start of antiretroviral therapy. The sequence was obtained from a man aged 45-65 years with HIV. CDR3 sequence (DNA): TGTGCCAGCAGCGACCGGGACAGTACTCTTTTTGAGCAGTTCTTC. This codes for CASSDRDSTLFEQFF.